This T cell receptor beta chain was identified in a study of T cells of healthy individuals. This CDR3 comprises 17 residues. V was clipped by 4 bases and J by 8 bases; unmatched bases: 18. The germline gives CDR1 SGHVS, CDR2 FQNEAQ. TCRdb reprocessed the 5' RACE reads with MiXCR, giving one entry per CDR3 protein. The data show nearly 100,000 distinct CDR3 sequences, 15% to 20% seen once. This clonotype was sampled from a human donor in good health. The chain carries TRBV7-8 and TRBJ2-3; 7 bases fit TRBD2. The CDR3 is CASSWAVAGARRGTQYF. The CDR3 nucleotides read TGTGCCAGCAGCTGGGCGGTTGCGGGAGCCCGCCGGGGTACGCAGTATTTT.